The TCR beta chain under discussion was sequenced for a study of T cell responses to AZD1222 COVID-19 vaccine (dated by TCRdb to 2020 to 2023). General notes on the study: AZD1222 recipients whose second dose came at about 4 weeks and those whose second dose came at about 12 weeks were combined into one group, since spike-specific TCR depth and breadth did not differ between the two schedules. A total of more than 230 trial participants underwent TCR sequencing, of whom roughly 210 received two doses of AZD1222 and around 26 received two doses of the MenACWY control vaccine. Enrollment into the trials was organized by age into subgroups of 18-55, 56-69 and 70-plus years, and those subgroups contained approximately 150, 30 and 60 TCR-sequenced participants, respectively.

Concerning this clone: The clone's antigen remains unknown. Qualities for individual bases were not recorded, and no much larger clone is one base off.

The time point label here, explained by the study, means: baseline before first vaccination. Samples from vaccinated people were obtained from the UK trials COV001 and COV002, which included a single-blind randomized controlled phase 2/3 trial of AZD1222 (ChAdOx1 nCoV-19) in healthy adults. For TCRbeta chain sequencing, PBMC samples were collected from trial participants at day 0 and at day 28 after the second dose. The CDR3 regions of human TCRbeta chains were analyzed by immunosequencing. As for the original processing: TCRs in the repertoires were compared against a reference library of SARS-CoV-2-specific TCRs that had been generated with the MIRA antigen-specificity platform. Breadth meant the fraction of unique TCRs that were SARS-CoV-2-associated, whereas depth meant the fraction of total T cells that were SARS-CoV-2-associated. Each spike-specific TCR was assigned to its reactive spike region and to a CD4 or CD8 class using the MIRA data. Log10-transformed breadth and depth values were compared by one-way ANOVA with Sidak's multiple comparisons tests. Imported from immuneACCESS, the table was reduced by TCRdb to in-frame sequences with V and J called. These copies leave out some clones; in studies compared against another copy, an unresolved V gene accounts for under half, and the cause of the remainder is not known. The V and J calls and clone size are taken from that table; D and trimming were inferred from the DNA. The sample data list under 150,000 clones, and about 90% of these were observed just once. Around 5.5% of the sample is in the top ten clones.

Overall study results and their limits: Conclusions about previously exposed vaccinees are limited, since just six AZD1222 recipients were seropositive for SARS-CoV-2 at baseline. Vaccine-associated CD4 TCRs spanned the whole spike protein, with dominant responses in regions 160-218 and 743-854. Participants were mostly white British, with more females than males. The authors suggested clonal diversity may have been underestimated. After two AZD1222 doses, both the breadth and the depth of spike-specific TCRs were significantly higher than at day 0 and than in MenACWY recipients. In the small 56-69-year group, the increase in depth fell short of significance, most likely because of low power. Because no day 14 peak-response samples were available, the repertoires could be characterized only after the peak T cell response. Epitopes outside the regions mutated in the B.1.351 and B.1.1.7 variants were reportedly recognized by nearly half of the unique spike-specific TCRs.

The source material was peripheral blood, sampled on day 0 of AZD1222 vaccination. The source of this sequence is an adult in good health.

The DNA sequence reads TGTGCCAGCAGCTCAAGGGGCATCACAGATACGCAGTATTTT. It codes for CASSSRGITDTQYF. This receptor chain uses TRBV7-3 and TRBJ2-3; tentative D gene TRBD1, with 5 bases matching. Including the terminal cysteine and phenylalanine, the CDR3 comprises 14 residues. Only the CDR3 DNA stays, 42 bases, in frame from base 1. CDR1 and CDR2 were assigned from the germline V gene as SGHTA and FQGTGA. V is cut by 4 bases and J by 2 bases, and the space between the germline ends is 10 bases.